The rows below give T cell receptor beta chains drawn from one sample of a study of CD4 and CD8 cells across lung adenocarcinoma regions. TCRdb reanalysed the PCR reads using MiXCR and keeps one entry per CDR3 protein. This table holds roughly 7,100 distinct CDR3 sequences, over 40% found once. The sequenced sample consisted of CD4+ T cells from the margin of a lung tumor. The receptors were gathered from a male donor with lung adenocarcinoma. The CD4 and CD8 labels of this study may be unreliable. CDR3s include the opening cysteine and the closing phenylalanine or tryptophan. A D gene is named only where the DNA matches it firmly. Where a row states a size, it is once, few, many or the class of an expanded clone; other rows omit it.

CDR3 DNA: TGTGCCAGCAGTGAAGCGCTCCTGAATGAGCAGTTCTTC; CDR3 protein: CASSEALLNEQFF; D gene: .; J gene: TRBJ2-1; clone size: few; V gene: TRBV6-1
CDR3 DNA: TGTGCCAGCAGCGTAGACGGGGGGGTGGATGAGCAGTTCTTC; CDR3 protein: CASSVDGGVDEQFF; D gene: TRBD2; J gene: TRBJ2-1; clone size: .; V gene: TRBV9
CDR3 DNA: TGTGCCAGCAGTGAGCCTAGCTATTCCAGCGGGGAGCTGTTTTTT; CDR3 protein: CASSEPSYSSGELFF; D gene: .; J gene: TRBJ2-2; clone size: medium-sized; V gene: TRBV6-1
CDR3 DNA: TGTGCGAGCAGTGGGGGACGGGGCACAGAGACCCAGTATTTC; CDR3 protein: CASSGGRGTETQYF; D gene: .; J gene: TRBJ2-3; clone size: .; V gene: TRBV6-1
CDR3 DNA: TGTGCCAGCAGTTTACCCTTGGCCGGGGAGCTGTTTTTT; CDR3 protein: CASSLPLAGELFF; D gene: .; J gene: TRBJ2-2; clone size: .; V gene: TRBV27
CDR3 DNA: TGCAGTGCTCAAATAGAGGGGACCCAGTACTTC; CDR3 protein: CSAQIEGTQYF; D gene: .; J gene: TRBJ2-5; clone size: .; V gene: TRBV20-1
CDR3 DNA: TGTGCCAGCAGTTACTCGTCCGGGTGGAGTGCTGAAGCTTTCTTT; CDR3 protein: CASSYSSGWSAEAFF; D gene: .; J gene: TRBJ1-1; clone size: few; V gene: TRBV6-5
CDR3 DNA: TGTGCCAGCAGTTACTCGAGCCGACTTCCAAATAACAGAGAGCAGTTCTTC; CDR3 protein: CASSYSSRLPNNREQFF; D gene: .; J gene: TRBJ2-1; clone size: few; V gene: TRBV6-5
CDR3 DNA: TGTGCCAGCAGAGCCAGGGGGCTAGCGGGACAGTCTGCCAAAAACACTCAGTACTTT; CDR3 protein: CASRARGLAGQSAKNTQYF; D gene: .; J gene: TRBJ2-3; clone size: once; V gene: TRBV27
CDR3 DNA: TGTGCCACGGGTGAGACTGGCCGGGGGCCAGATACGCAGTATTTC; CDR3 protein: CATGETGRGPDTQYF; D gene: .; J gene: TRBJ2-3; clone size: .; V gene: TRBV6-1
CDR3 DNA: TGTGCCAGCAGTGAAGCAGGAGTAAGGCTAGCGGGGGTCCGGAACACCGGGACGCTGTATTTT; CDR3 protein: CASSEAGVRLAGVRNTGTLYF; D gene: TRBD2; J gene: TRBJ2-2; clone size: .; V gene: TRBV6-1
CDR3 DNA: TGCGCCAGCAGCTTGTCTAGCGGGGATTACAATGAGCAGTTCTTC; CDR3 protein: CASSLSSGDYNEQFF; D gene: TRBD2; J gene: TRBJ2-1; clone size: few; V gene: TRBV10-2
CDR3 DNA: TGTGCCAGCAGAGCCACGGGGCTAGCGGGAGAGTGTAGCAAAGATACCCAGTATTTT; CDR3 protein: CASRATGLAGECSKDTQYF; D gene: TRBD2; J gene: TRBJ2-3; clone size: .; V gene: TRBV27